Listed below are T cell receptor beta chains from one sample, sequenced in a study of CD8+ T cells in alopecia areata. Using immunoSEQ multiplex PCR, the repertoire was profiled, and TCRdb retains in-frame clones only, with some absent. The sample holds 70,000 or so clones, approximately 64% seen once. The sequencing here drew on CD8+ T cells sorted from blood, taken at week 0. Source of these receptors: a human donor with alopecia areata. Each CDR3 is given with its conserved first and last residue. D genes are given only for firm matches. Clone size appears in some rows only: once, few, many, or a class for an expanded clone.

clone size,V gene,D gene,J gene,CDR3 DNA,CDR3 protein
NA,TRBV30,NA,TRBJ1-3,TGTGCCTGGAGTCCCCAGGGAAACACCATATATTTT,CAWSPQGNTIYF
NA,TRBV28,NA,TRBJ2-2,TGTGCCAGCAATCAGCTTGCGGGGAACACCGGGGAGCTGTTTTTT,CASNQLAGNTGELFF
few,TRBV20-1,TRBD1,TRBJ1-2,TGCAGTGCCCCCGGGACAGGGGAGTACACCTTC,CSAPGTGEYTF
NA,TRBV4-3,NA,TRBJ2-6,TGCGCCAGCAGCCGAGGACAGTCCTCTGGGGCCAACGTCCTGACTTTC,CASSRGQSSGANVLTF
NA,TRBV7-2,NA,TRBJ1-2,TGTGCCAGCAGCCTTTCAGCTAACTATGGCTACACCTTC,CASSLSANYGYTF
few,TRBV27,NA,TRBJ1-5,TGTGCCAGCAGTCGCGGGGATTCCTTCCCCCAGCATTTT,CASSRGDSFPQHF
NA,TRBV6-1,NA,TRBJ1-5,TGTGCCAGCAGTGACCGATGGGGGGATCAGCCCCAGCATTTT,CASSDRWGDQPQHF
once,TRBV29-1,NA,TRBJ2-7,TGCAGCGTCGTTGCCGGCGTAGGTGGGTCCGAGCAGTACTTC,CSVVAGVGGSEQYF
NA,TRBV10-3,TRBD2,TRBJ2-7,TGTGCCATCAGTGACCGTAGCGGGGGGGATTCATACGAGCAGTACTTC,CAISDRSGGDSYEQYF
few,TRBV2,NA,TRBJ2-5,TGTGCCAGCAGTGCCCCAGCGTTGATGGAGACCCAGTACTTC,CASSAPALMETQYF
NA,TRBV27,NA,TRBJ2-5,TGTGCCAGCAGCCGACCAGGGGTACAAGAGACCCAGTACTTC,CASSRPGVQETQYF
NA,TRBV27,TRBD1,TRBJ1-1,TGTGCCAGCAGTCAGACAGGGACTGAAGCTTTCTTT,CASSQTGTEAFF
NA,TRBV6-6,NA,TRBJ2-5,TGTGCCAGCAGAACGGGAGAGACCCAGTACTTC,CASRTGETQYF
NA,TRBV5-1,NA,TRBJ2-2,TGCGCCAGCAGCTCCGCTGGATTACCCGGGGAGCTGTTTTTT,CASSSAGLPGELFF
few,TRBV5-1,TRBD1,TRBJ1-1,TGTGCCAGCAGCTACGGACAGGGAGACACTGAAGCTTTCTTT,CASSYGQGDTEAFF
NA,TRBV4-3,TRBD2,TRBJ2-1,TGCGCCAGCAGCCGCGACGAAACTAGCGGGAGCGCCCATGAGCAGTTCTTC,CASSRDETSGSAHEQFF
few,TRBV10-3,NA,TRBJ2-2,TGTGCCAGCAGTTACCCCACCGGGGAGCTGTTTTTT,CASSYPTGELFF
NA,TRBV27,TRBD2,TRBJ2-7,TGTGCCAGCAGTTTAACTAGCGGGGGGGACGAGCAGTACTTC,CASSLTSGGDEQYF
many,TRBV13,NA,TRBJ2-7,TGTGCCAGCAGCTTTCGACAGTCCTACGAGCAGTACTTC,CASSFRQSYEQYF
NA,TRBV30,TRBD2,TRBJ2-1,TGTGCCTGGAGTGCACGAGTAGCGGGTCCTGACAATGAGCAGTTCTTC,CAWSARVAGPDNEQFF
NA,TRBV29-1,NA,TRBJ2-1,TGCAGCGTCCCCGGTGAGGTGTCCTACAATGAGCAGTTCTTC,CSVPGEVSYNEQFF
few,TRBV4-1,NA,TRBJ1-6,TGCGCCAGCAGTGAAAGAAATTCACCCCTCCACTTT,CASSERNSPLHF
few,TRBV6-5,TRBD2,TRBJ2-3,TGTGCCAGCAGTTACTCTGCGGGGGGCGCAGATACGCAGTATTTT,CASSYSAGGADTQYF
NA,TRBV5-1,NA,TRBJ2-3,TGCGCCAGCAGCTTGGGAGACGGGGGAACAGATACGCAGTATTTT,CASSLGDGGTDTQYF
NA,TRBV27,TRBD1,TRBJ2-5,TGTGCCAGCAGTTCGCTCCAGGGGGCGGAGGGAGAGACCCAGTACTTC,CASSSLQGAEGETQYF
NA,TRBV2,NA,TRBJ1-5,TGTGCCAGCAGTGAAGAGTCATCGGGGGGGTTTAGCAATCAGCCCCAGCATTTT,CASSEESSGGFSNQPQHF
NA,TRBV7-8,NA,TRBJ2-7,TGTGCCAGCAGCTTACCCGGACGGGGCTACGAGCAGTACTTC,CASSLPGRGYEQYF
NA,TRBV30,TRBD2,TRBJ2-5,TGTGCCTGGGACGGGCTAGCGGGAGGGCCGGGGCAAGAGACCCAGTACTTC,CAWDGLAGGPGQETQYF
few,TRBV2,TRBD1,TRBJ2-7,TGTGCCAGCAGTGAAGCGCTAGGACAGGGTCGCGAGCAGTACTTC,CASSEALGQGREQYF
NA,TRBV9,NA,TRBJ2-3,TGTGCCAGCAGCGCCTTTTCAGACGTAGGTGGCACAGATACGCAGTATTTT,CASSAFSDVGGTDTQYF
NA,TRBV29-1,NA,TRBJ1-1,TGCAGCGTTGAAGGGGTGGAGGGGAGAGTGAACACTGAAGCTTTCTTT,CSVEGVEGRVNTEAFF
few,TRBV29-1,NA,TRBJ1-1,TGCAGCGTTGTATTGAGGACTGAAGCTTTCTTT,CSVVLRTEAFF
NA,TRBV30,NA,TRBJ1-1,TGTGCCTGGAGTGTGCAGCCGAACACTGAAGCTTTCTTT,CAWSVQPNTEAFF
few,TRBV13,TRBD2,TRBJ2-7,TGTGCCAGCAGCTTAGATCCCAGCGGGGGGGCCTACGAGCAGTACTTC,CASSLDPSGGAYEQYF
few,TRBV5-6,TRBD2,TRBJ2-1,TGTGCCAGCAGCGCGGGACTAGCGGGAGGAACTGAGCAGTTCTTC,CASSAGLAGGTEQFF
NA,TRBV27,NA,TRBJ2-7,TGTGCCAGCAGTTTGTGGGACGGCTCCTACGAGCAGTACTTC,CASSLWDGSYEQYF
few,TRBV27,NA,TRBJ1-1,TGTGCCAGCAGTTTACAGGCGGGGGCCACTGAAGCTTTCTTT,CASSLQAGATEAFF
NA,TRBV9,NA,TRBJ2-7,TGTGCCAGCAGCGTAGGCCCAGGGAGTAGCCACGAGCAGTACTTC,CASSVGPGSSHEQYF
once,TRBV13,NA,TRBJ1-1,TGTGCCAGCAGCTTAGTTGGGCGAAGGAACACTGAAGCTTTCTTT,CASSLVGRRNTEAFF
few,TRBV25-1,TRBD2,TRBJ2-3,TGTGCCAGCAGAGACGTAGCGGGGGGGCTTTCGGGCACAGATACGCAGTATTTT,CASRDVAGGLSGTDTQYF
NA,TRBV11-1,NA,TRBJ1-1,TGTGCCAGCAGCCCTAACAGGGCGATGAACACTGAAGCTTTCTTT,CASSPNRAMNTEAFF
NA,TRBV29-1,NA,TRBJ2-7,TGCAGCGTTGAAGAGGACAGCAACTACGAGCAGTACTTC,CSVEEDSNYEQYF
NA,TRBV5-4,NA,TRBJ2-1,TGTGCCAGCAACCAATACGGCTACAATGAGCAGTTCTTC,CASNQYGYNEQFF
NA,TRBV30,NA,TRBJ1-2,TGTGCCTGGAGCACCACCGGGGGGGCCTATGGCTACACCTTC,CAWSTTGGAYGYTF
NA,TRBV7-6,NA,TRBJ2-6,TGTGCCAGCAGCTTAGATGGGATGAGCTCTGGGGCCAACGTCCTGACTTTC,CASSLDGMSSGANVLTF
few,TRBV29-1,TRBD1,TRBJ2-1,TGCAGCGTAGAGACAGGGGAGGACTACAATGAGCAGTTCTTC,CSVETGEDYNEQFF
NA,TRBV4-3,TRBD2,TRBJ2-2,TGCGCCAGCAGCCAAGATCGTAGCGGGCTTAACACCGGGGAGCTGTTTTTT,CASSQDRSGLNTGELFF
NA,TRBV27,TRBD2,TRBJ2-7,TGTGCCAGCACCCCCCGGGGACTAGCCGCCTACGAGCAGTACTTC,CASTPRGLAAYEQYF
NA,TRBV5-1,NA,TRBJ2-1,TGCGCCAGCAGCGGGAGGAGGCAGCACAATGAGCAGTTCTTC,CASSGRRQHNEQFF
few,TRBV29-1,NA,TRBJ2-7,TGCAGCGTCAGGGAGTACGAGCAGTACTTC,CSVREYEQYF
once,TRBV29-1,TRBD1,TRBJ2-7,TGCAGCGTATCCGGGACAGGGGGCGGCGAGCAGTACTTC,CSVSGTGGGEQYF
NA,TRBV4-3,NA,TRBJ1-5,TGCGCCAGCAGCCAAGAAAGGTGGCAGCCCCAGCATTTT,CASSQERWQPQHF
NA,TRBV7-6,TRBD1,TRBJ1-2,TGTGCCAGCAGCTTAGAGGCAGGGGGCAGAACGGGCTACACCTTC,CASSLEAGGRTGYTF
NA,TRBV29-1,NA,TRBJ2-7,TGCAGCGTTGAAGATCGGGTAAAATACGAGCAGTACTTC,CSVEDRVKYEQYF
NA,TRBV4-3,NA,TRBJ2-1,TGCGCCAGCAGCCCCCTGGCAGGGGTCAGCTGGAATGAGCAGTTCTTC,CASSPLAGVSWNEQFF
NA,TRBV12-5,TRBD1,TRBJ2-4,TGTGCTAGTGGTTTGCTCTCTCTCAGCCAGGGGGCGCGGGTCCACTTC,CASGLLSLSQGARVHF
medium-sized,TRBV6-4,NA,TRBJ2-3,TGTGCCAGCAGTGACTCGGGTACCGCCGAGACAGATACGCAGTATTTT,CASSDSGTAETDTQYF